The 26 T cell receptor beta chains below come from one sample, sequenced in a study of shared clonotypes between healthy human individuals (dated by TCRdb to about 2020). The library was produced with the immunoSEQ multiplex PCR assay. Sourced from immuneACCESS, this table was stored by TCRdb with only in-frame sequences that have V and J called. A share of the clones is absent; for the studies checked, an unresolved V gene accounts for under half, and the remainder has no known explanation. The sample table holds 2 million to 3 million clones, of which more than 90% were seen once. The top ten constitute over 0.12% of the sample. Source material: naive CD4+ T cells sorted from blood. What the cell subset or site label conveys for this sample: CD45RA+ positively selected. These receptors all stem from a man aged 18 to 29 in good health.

CDR3 DNA sequence: TGTGCCAGCAGTGTCTTGCGAGGGGTCTCCTACAATGAGCAGTTCTTC. Protein sequence: CASSVLRGVSYNEQFF. The genes are TRBV2 and TRBJ2-1, with D tentatively TRBD1 or TRBD2 (5 bases each). The V and J ends lost 4 bases and 0 bases respectively, with 13 bases between them. This CDR3 has 16 residues. Germline V CDR1 and CDR2: SNHLY, FYNNEI.

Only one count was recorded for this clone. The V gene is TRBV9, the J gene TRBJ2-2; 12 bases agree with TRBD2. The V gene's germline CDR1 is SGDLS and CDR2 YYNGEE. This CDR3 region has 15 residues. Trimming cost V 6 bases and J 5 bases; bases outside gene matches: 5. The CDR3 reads CASTTSGGYTGELFF. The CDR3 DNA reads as TGTGCCAGCACCACTAGCGGGGGGTATACCGGGGAGCTGTTTTTT.

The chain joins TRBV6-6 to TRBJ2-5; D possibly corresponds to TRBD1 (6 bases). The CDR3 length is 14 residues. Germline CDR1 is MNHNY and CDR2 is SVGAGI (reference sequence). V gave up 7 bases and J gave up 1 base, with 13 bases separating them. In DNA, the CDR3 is TGTGCCAGCATAAGATCACAGGGCCAAGAGACCCAGTACTTC. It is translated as CASIRSQGQETQYF.

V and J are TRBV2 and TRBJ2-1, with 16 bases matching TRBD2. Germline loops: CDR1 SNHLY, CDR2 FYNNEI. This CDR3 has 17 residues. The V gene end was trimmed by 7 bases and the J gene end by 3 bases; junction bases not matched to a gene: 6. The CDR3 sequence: CASKGTSGRDIYNEQFF. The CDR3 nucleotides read TGTGCCAGCAAGGGGACTAGCGGGAGGGATATCTACAATGAGCAGTTCTTC.

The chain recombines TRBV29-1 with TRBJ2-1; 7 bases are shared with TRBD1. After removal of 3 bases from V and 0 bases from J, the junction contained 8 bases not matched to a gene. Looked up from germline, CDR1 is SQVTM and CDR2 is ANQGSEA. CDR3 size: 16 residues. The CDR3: CSVDVLAGGSYNEQFF. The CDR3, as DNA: TGCAGCGTTGACGTTTTGGCAGGGGGCTCCTACAATGAGCAGTTCTTC.

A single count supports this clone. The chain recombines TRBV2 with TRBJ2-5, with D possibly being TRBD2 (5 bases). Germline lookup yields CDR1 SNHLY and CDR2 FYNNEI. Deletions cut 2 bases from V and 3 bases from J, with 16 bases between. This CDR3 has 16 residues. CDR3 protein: CASSEPTREWEETQYF. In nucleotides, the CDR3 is TGTGCCAGCAGTGAACCGACACGGGAATGGGAAGAGACCCAGTACTTC. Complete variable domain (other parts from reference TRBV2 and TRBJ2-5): EPEVTQTPSHQVTQMGQEVILRCVPISNHLYFYWYRQILGQKVEFLVSFYNNEISEKSEIFDDQFSVERPDGSNFTLKIRSTKLEDSAMYFCASSEPTREWEETQYFGPGTRLLVL.

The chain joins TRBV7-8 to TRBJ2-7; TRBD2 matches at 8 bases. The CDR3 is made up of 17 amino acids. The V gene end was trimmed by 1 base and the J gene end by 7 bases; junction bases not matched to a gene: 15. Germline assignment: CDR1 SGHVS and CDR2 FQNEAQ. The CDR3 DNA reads TGTGCCAGCAGCTTAGTCGCGGGAGGTATTCTTATGGGGGAGCAGTACTTC. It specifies CASSLVAGGILMGEQYF. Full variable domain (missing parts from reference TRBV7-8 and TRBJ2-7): GAGVSQSPRYKVAKRGQDVALRCDPISGHVSLFWYQQALGQGPEFLTYFQNEAQLDKSGLPSDRFFAERPEGSVSTLKIQRTQQEDSAVYLCASSLVAGGILMGEQYFGPGTRLTVT.

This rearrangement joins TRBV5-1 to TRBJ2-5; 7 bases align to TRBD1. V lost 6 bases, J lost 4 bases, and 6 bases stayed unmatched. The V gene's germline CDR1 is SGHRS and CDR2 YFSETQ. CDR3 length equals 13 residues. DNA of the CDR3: TGCGCCAGCATGACAGGGTCCGCAGAGACCCAGTACTTC. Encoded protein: CASMTGSAETQYF.

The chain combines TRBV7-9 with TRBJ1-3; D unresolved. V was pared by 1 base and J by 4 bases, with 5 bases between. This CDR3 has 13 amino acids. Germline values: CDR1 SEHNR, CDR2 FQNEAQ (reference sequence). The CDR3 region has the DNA TGTGCCAGCAGCTTAGGGTTCGGAAACACCATATATTTT. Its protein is CASSLGFGNTIYF.

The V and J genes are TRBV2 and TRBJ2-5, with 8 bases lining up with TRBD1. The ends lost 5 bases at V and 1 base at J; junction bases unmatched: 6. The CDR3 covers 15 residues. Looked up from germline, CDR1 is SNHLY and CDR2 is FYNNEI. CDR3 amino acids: CASSSRQGPQETQYF. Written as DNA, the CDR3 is TGTGCCAGCAGTTCTAGACAGGGGCCCCAAGAGACCCAGTACTTC. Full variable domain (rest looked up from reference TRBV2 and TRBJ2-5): EPEVTQTPSHQVTQMGQEVILRCVPISNHLYFYWYRQILGQKVEFLVSFYNNEISEKSEIFDDQFSVERPDGSNFTLKIRSTKLEDSAMYFCASSSRQGPQETQYFGPGTRLLVL.

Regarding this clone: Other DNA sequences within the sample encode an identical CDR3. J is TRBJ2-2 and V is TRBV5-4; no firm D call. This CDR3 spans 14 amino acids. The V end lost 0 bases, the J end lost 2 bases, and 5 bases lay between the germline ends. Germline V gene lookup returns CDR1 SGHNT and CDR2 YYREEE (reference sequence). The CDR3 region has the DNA TGTGCCAGCAGCTTGGACAGTAACACCGGGGAGCTGTTTTTT. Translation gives CASSLDSNTGELFF. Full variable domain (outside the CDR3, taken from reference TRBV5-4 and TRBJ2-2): ETGVTQSPTHLIKTRGQQVTLRCSSQSGHNTVSWYQQALGQGPQFIFQYYREEENGRGNFPPRFSGLQFPNYSSELNVNALELDDSALYLCASSLDSNTGELFFGEGSRLTVL.

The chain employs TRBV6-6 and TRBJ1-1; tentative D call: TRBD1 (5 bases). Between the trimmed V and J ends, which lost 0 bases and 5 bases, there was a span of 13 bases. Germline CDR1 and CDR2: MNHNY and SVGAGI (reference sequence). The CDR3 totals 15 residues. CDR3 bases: TGTGCCAGCAGTTACTCACAGGCCCTCGGGACTGAAGCTTTCTTT. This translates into CASSYSQALGTEAFF.

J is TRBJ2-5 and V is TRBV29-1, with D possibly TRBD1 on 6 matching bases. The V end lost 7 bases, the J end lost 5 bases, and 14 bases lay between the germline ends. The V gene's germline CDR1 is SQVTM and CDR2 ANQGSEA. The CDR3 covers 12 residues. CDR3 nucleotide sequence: TGCAGCGCCGACAGGACCCGCGAGACCCAGTACTTC. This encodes CSADRTRETQYF. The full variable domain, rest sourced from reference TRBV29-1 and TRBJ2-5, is SAVISQKPSRDICQRGTSLTIQCQVDSQVTMMFWYRQQPGQSLTLIATANQGSEATYESGFVIDKFPISRPNLTFSTLTVSNMSPEDSSIYLCSADRTRETQYFGPGTRLLVL.

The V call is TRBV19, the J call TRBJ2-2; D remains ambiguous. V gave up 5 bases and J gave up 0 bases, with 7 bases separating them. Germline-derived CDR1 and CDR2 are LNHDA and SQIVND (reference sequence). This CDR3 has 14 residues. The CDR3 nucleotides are TGTGCCAGTAGTCAGGACGCGAACACCGGGGAGCTGTTTTTT. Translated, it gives CASSQDANTGELFF.

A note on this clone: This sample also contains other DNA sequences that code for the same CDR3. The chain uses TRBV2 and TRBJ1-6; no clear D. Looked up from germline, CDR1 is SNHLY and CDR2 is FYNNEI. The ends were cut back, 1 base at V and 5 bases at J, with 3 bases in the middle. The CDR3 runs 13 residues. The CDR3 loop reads CASSEENNSPLHF. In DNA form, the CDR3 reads TGTGCCAGCAGTGAAGAGAATAATTCACCCCTCCACTTT.

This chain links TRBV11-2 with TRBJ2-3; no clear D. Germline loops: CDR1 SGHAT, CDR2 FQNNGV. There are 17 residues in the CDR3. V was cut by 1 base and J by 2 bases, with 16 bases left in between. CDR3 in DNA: TGTGCCAGCAGCTTAGGTCTAGGCTGGCTATCCACAGATACGCAGTATTTT. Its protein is CASSLGLGWLSTDTQYF.

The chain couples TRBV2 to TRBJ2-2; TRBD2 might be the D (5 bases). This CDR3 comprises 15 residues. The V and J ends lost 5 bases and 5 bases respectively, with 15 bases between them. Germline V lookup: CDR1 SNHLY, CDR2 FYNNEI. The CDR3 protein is CASSHPPGSTGELFF. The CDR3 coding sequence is TGTGCCAGCAGTCACCCGCCGGGGTCTACCGGGGAGCTGTTTTTT.

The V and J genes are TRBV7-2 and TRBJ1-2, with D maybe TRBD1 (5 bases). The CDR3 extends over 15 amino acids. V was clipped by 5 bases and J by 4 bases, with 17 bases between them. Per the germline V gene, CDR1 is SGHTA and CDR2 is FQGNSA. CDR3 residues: CASSPYPTETYGYTF. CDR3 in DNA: TGTGCCAGCAGCCCATATCCGACAGAGACCTATGGCTACACCTTC.

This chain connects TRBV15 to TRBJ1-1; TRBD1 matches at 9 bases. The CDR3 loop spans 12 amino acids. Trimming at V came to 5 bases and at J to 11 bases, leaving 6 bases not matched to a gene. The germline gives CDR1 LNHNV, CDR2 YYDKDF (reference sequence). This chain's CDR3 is CATSQDRGTAFF. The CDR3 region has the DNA TGTGCCACCAGCCAGGACAGGGGAACGGCTTTCTTT.

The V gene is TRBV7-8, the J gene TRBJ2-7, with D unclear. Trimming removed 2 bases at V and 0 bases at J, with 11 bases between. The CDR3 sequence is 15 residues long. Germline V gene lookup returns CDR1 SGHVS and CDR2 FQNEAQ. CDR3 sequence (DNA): TGTGCCAGCAGCTTAAAGGTCCCTAGCTCCTACGAGCAGTACTTC. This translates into CASSLKVPSSYEQYF.

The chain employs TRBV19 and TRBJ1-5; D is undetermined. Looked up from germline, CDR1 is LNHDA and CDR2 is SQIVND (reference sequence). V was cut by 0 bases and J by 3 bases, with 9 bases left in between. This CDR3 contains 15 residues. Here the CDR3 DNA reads TGTGCCAGTAGTATAGATTCGGGTTTCAATCAGCCCCAGCATTTT. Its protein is CASSIDSGFNQPQHF.

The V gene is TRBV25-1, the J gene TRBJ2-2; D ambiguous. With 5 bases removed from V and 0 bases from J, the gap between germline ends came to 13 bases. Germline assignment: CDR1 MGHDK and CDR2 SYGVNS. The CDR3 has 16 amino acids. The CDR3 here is CASSKSQPSNTGELFF. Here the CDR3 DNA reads TGTGCCAGCAGTAAGTCACAGCCTTCGAACACCGGGGAGCTGTTTTTT.

The CDR3 loop reads CASSPRRERYEQYF. For the CDR3, the DNA is TGTGCCAGCAGTCCTAGGCGGGAGCGGTACGAGCAGTACTTC. The chain employs TRBV9 and TRBJ2-7, with 7 bases that match TRBD2. Germline lookup yields CDR1 SGDLS and CDR2 YYNGEE. The CDR3 totals 14 residues. V lost 5 bases, J lost 4 bases, and 9 bases stayed unmatched.

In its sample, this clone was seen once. The CDR3 loop reads CASSVSPGLDPSRDTQYF. CDR3 nucleotides: TGTGCCAGCAGCGTCTCTCCGGGACTAGATCCCTCCCGTGATACGCAGTATTTT. The V gene is TRBV9, the J gene TRBJ2-3, with 8 bases that match TRBD2. CDR3 length: 18 amino acids. J gave up 6 bases and V 2 bases, and 17 bases lay outside the gene matches. Germline-derived CDR1 and CDR2 are SGDLS and YYNGEE.

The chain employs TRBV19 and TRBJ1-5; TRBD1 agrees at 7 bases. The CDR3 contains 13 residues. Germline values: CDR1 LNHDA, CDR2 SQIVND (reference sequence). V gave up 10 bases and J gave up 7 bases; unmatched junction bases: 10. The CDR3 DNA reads TGTGCCACCCGAGACAGGGTTGGGCAGCCCCAGCATTTT. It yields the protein CATRDRVGQPQHF.

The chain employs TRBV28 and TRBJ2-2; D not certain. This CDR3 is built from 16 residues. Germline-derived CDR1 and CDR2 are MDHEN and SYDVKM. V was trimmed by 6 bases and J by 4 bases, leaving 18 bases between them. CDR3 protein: CASSSSGVPATGELFF. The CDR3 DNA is TGTGCCAGCAGCTCATCCGGAGTTCCGGCCACCGGGGAGCTGTTTTTT.